These 4 T cell receptor beta chains share one sample of origin, sequenced in a study of T cell repertoires in cytomegalovirus infection. These receptors' targets are unknown. TCRdb processed the reads anew with MiXCR; each CDR3 protein has one entry. The data contain about 920,000 distinct CDR3 sequences, roughly 30% of them seen just once; the ten biggest clones take up roughly 13%. Sequenced material: cultured CD8+ T cells from PBMCs, taken from culture after CMV antigen stimulation. Receptor source: a human donor in good health (CMV status not recorded). Some clones in this sample may be carry-over from other donors' samples.

The DNA of the CDR3 is TGTGCCAGCAGTTACTCCCGGAGAAATGAGCAGTTCTTC. It is translated as CASSYSRRNEQFF. This chain uses TRBV6-5 with TRBJ2-1; the D is unclear. The germline gives CDR1 MNHEY, CDR2 SVGAGI. The CDR3 runs to 13 residues. The V end lost 0 bases, the J end lost 7 bases, and 7 bases lay between the germline ends.

This chain uses TRBV5-6 with TRBJ2-7; 8 bases align to TRBD2. This CDR3 has 15 amino acids. CDR1 is SGHDT and CDR2 is YYEEEE in the germline V gene. With V trimmed by 5 bases and J by 1 base, 8 bases remained unmatched. CDR3 DNA sequence: TGTGCCAGCAGGATTAGCGGGGCTAAGTCCTACGAGCAGTACGTC. Its translation is CASRISGAKSYEQYV.

This clonotype has just a few counts. CDR3 amino acids: CATSRDMGSTDTQYF. CDR3 in DNA: TGTGCCACCAGCAGAGATATGGGTTCCACAGATACGCAGTATTTT. The genes are TRBV15 and TRBJ2-3; D is undetermined. Trimming took 0 bases from V and 2 from J, leaving 9 bases between them. The CDR3 contains 15 residues. Germline CDR1 reads LNHNV; CDR2 reads YYDKDF (reference sequence).

CDR3 sequence reads: CASSLYEGAGNTIYF. As DNA, the CDR3 is TGCGCCAGCAGCCTATACGAGGGGGCTGGAAACACCATATATTTT. This sequence joins TRBV4-1 and TRBJ1-3; maybe TRBD1 (6 bases). The CDR3 spans 15 residues. V was trimmed by 4 bases and J by 2 bases, leaving 12 bases between them. Per germline, CDR1 MGHRA and CDR2 YSYEKL.